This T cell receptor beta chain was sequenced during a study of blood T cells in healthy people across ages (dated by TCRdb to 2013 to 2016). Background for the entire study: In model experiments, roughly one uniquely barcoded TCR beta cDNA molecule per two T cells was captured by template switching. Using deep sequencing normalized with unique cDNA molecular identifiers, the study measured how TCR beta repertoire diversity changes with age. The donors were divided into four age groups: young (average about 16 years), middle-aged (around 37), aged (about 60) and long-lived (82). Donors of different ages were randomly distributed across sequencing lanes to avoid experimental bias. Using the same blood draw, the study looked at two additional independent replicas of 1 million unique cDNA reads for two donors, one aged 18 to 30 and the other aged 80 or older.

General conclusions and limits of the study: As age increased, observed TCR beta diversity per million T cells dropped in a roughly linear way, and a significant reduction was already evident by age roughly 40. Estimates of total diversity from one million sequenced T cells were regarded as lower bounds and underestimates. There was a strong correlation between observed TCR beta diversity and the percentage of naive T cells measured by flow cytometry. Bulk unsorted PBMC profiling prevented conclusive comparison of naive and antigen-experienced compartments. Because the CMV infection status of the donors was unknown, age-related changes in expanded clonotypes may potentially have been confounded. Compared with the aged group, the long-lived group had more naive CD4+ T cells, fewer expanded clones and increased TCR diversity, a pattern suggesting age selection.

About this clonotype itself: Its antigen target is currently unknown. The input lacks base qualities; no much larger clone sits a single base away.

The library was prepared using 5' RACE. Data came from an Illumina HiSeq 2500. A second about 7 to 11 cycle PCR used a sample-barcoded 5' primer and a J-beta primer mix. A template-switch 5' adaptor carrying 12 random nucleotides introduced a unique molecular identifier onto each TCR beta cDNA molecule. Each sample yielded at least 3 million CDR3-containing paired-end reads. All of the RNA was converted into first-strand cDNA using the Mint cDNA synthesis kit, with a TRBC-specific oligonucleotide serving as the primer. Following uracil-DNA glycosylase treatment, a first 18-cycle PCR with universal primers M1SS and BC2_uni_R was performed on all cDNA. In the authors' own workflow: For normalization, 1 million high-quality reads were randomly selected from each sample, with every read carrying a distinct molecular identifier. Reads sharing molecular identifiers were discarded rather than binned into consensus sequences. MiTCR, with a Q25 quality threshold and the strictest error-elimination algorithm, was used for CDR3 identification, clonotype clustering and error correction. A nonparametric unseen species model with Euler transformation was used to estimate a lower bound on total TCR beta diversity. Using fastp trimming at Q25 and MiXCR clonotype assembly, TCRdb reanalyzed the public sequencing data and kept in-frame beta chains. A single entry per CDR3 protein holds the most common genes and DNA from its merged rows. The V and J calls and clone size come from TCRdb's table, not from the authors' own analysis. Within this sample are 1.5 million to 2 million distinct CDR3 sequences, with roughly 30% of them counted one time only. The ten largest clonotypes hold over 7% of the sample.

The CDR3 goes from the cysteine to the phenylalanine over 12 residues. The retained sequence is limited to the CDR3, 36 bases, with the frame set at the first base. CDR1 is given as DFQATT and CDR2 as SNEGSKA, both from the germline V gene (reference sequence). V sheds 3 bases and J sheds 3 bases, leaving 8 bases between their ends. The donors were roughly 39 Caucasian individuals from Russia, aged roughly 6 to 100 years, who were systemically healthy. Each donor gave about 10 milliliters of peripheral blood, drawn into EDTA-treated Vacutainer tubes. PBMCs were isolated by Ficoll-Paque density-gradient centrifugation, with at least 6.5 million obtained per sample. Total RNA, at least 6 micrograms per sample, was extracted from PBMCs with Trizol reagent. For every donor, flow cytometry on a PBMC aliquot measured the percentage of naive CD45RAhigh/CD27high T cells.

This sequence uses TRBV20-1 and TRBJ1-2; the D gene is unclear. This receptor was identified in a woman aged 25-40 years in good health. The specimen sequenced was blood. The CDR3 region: CSASFGYYGYTF. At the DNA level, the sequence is TGCAGTGCTAGTTTTGGGTACTATGGCTACACCTTC.